Shown below are 32 T cell receptor beta chains from a single sample sequenced in a study of T-cell reconstitution after alpha-beta-depleted transplantation in children. TCRbeta library construction was performed incorporating unique molecular identifiers. TCRdb re-called the PCR reads through MiXCR, storing one row per CDR3 protein. Among 600,000 to 800,000 distinct CDR3 sequences, less than 15% were seen once, and the ten largest hold 0.79%. The sample was PBMCs, taken before TCRalphabeta/CD19-depleted stem cell transplant. The origin of the receptors is a girl aged 2-15 years with congenital amegakaryocytic thrombocytopenia, due to receive a stem cell transplant.

This clonotype was seen many times. The V call is TRBV6-1, the J call TRBJ2-3, with a possible D match to TRBD2 (6 bases). The CDR3 loop spans 16 amino acids. Germline loops: CDR1 MNHNS, CDR2 SASEGT. Trimming cost V 0 bases and J 6 bases, with 16 bases left between them. The CDR3 region has the DNA TGTGCCAGCAGTGAAGCGTGGACTACTCTCGGGGATACGCAGTATTTT. This gives the protein CASSEAWTTLGDTQYF.

The V and J genes are TRBV12-3 or TRBV12-4 and TRBJ1-5; 7 positions match TRBD1. V was clipped by 3 bases and J by 7 bases; unmatched bases: 6. The CDR3 length is 14 residues. The CDR3 sequence is CASSFRQGVQPQHF. CDR3 bases: TGTGCCAGCAGTTTCCGGCAGGGGGTACAGCCCCAGCATTTT.

There are many counts of this clonotype. The gene calls are TRBV5-1 and TRBJ2-7, with TRBD1 identical over 9 bases. CDR3 size: 15 residues. Germline CDR1 is SGHRS and CDR2 is YFSETQ. V shed 2 bases, J shed 2 bases, and the junction held 5 bases outside the gene matches. CDR3 residues: CASSFGQGFAYEQYF. The CDR3 DNA is TGCGCCAGCAGCTTCGGACAGGGGTTTGCCTACGAGCAGTACTTC. Full variable domain (outside the CDR3, taken from reference TRBV5-1 and TRBJ2-7): KAGVTQTPRYLIKTRGQQVTLSCSPISGHRSVSWYQQTPGQGLQFLFEYFSETQRNKGNFPGRFSGRQFSNSRSEMNVSTLELGDSALYLCASSFGQGFAYEQYFGPGTRLTVT.

This clonotype was counted at least ten times. V is TRBV12-3 or TRBV12-4 and J is TRBJ2-2; 10 nucleotides match TRBD2. V was clipped by 5 bases and J by 5 bases; unmatched bases: 8. The CDR3 has 16 amino acids. CDR3 bases: TGTGCCAGCAGTCCACCAGCGGGAGGGCCGACCGGGGAGCTGTTTTTT. Its translation: CASSPPAGGPTGELFF.

This clonotype has a count of ten or more. The genes are TRBV7-9 and TRBJ2-1, with D perhaps given as TRBD1 or TRBD2 (5 bases each). Germline V gene data show CDR1 as SEHNR and CDR2 as FQNEAQ (reference sequence). V lost 2 bases and J lost 9, with 11 bases in between. This CDR3 is 13 amino acids long. CDR3 in amino acids: CASSLLLGTEQFF. The CDR3, as DNA: TGTGCCAGCAGCTTACTTCTTGGGACTGAGCAGTTCTTC.

This clonotype appeared many times. This sequence joins TRBV11-2 and TRBJ1-3, with a possible D match to TRBD1 (5 bases). Trimming pared 10 bases from V and 3 bases from J, leaving 13 bases between. The CDR3 consists of 13 residues. Germline V gives CDR1 SGHAT, CDR2 FQNNGV. CDR3 DNA: TGTGCCAACTCTCGGGGGTTTGGAAACACCATATATTTT. Translated: CANSRGFGNTIYF.

In its sample, this clonotype was seen many times. The J gene is TRBJ2-5, the V gene TRBV7-9; TRBD1 is a possible D gene (5 bases). The CDR3 consists of 13 residues. Per germline, CDR1 SEHNR and CDR2 FQNEAQ (reference sequence). V was cut by 6 bases and J by 2 bases, with 10 bases left in between. The CDR3 is CASSLPGQETQYF. CDR3 DNA: TGTGCCAGCAGTTTGCCAGGGCAAGAGACCCAGTACTTC.

This clonotype was recorded only once. The J gene is TRBJ2-3, the V gene TRBV19, with D possibly matching TRBD1 (5 bases). Trimming shortened V by 5 bases and J by 4 bases, and 13 bases separated the two germline ends. CDR3 length: 14 residues. The V gene's germline CDR1 is LNHDA and CDR2 SQIVND (reference sequence). The CDR3 DNA follows: TGTGCCAGTAGTGCCAACAGGATTCCAGATACGCAGTATTTT. The encoded protein is CASSANRIPDTQYF. Full variable domain (remainder filled in from reference TRBV19 and TRBJ2-3): DGGITQSPKYLFRKEGQNVTLSCEQNLNHDAMYWYRQDPGQGLRLIYYSQIVNDFQKGDIAEGYSVSREKKESFPLTVTSAQKNPTAFYLCASSANRIPDTQYFGPGTRLTVL.

This clonotype turned up a few times. The V call is TRBV28, the J call TRBJ1-2; TRBD1 matches at 8 bases. Trimming at V came to 3 bases and at J to 0 bases, leaving 6 bases not matched to a gene. This CDR3 is built from 16 residues. Germline V gene sequence: CDR1 MDHEN, CDR2 SYDVKM. CDR3 sequence reads: CASSLAGGLANYGYTF. The DNA of the CDR3 is TGTGCCAGCAGTTTGGCAGGGGGCCTTGCTAACTATGGCTACACCTTC.

The sample holds many counts of this clonotype. V usage is TRBV20-1 and J usage is TRBJ1-6; the D gene is possibly TRBD1 (6 bases). Trimming pared 3 bases from V and 6 bases from J, leaving 12 bases between. The CDR3 has 14 amino acids. Per the germline V gene, CDR1 is DFQATT and CDR2 is SNEGSKA (reference sequence). The CDR3 protein is CSAREGQFNSPLHF. The CDR3 coding sequence is TGCAGTGCTAGGGAGGGACAATTTAATTCACCCCTCCACTTT.

In regard to this clonotype: A read error may account for a junction end that differs from germline. This sequence joins TRBV6-5 and TRBJ2-7; TRBD1 aligns across 7 bases. The CDR3 length is 15 residues. Germline V gives CDR1 MNHEY, CDR2 SVGAGI. The CDR3 protein is CASSYSWDRHYAQYF. CDR3 nucleotide sequence: TGTGCCAGCAGTTACTCGTGGGACAGACACTACGCGCAGTACTTC.

The table lists this clonotype with a few counts. This chain uses TRBV7-9 with TRBJ2-3; 8 bases line up with TRBD2. V lost 3 bases, J lost 4 bases, and 6 bases stayed unmatched. The V gene's germline CDR1 is SEHNR and CDR2 FQNEAQ (reference sequence). This CDR3 is built from 15 residues. In nucleotides, the CDR3 is TGTGCCAGCAGCTTTTTGACTAGCGAGGCAGATACGCAGTATTTT. This codes for CASSFLTSEADTQYF.

The sample holds many counts of this clonotype. Germline and junction disagree at one end, which may indicate a read error. J is TRBJ1-1 and V is TRBV5-1; no definite D call. This CDR3 is 11 amino acids long. Germline lookup yields CDR1 SGHRS and CDR2 YFSETQ. DNA of the CDR3: TGTGCCAGCAGTTTGAACACTGAAGCTTTCTTT. Its protein product is CASSLNTEAFF.

This clonotype was observed at least ten times. The chain combines TRBV20-1 with TRBJ2-1, with 8 bases matching TRBD2. The V gene end was trimmed by 6 bases and the J gene end by 8 bases; junction bases not matched to a gene: 12. The CDR3 length is 14 residues. From germline, CDR1 is DFQATT and CDR2 SNEGSKA (reference sequence). CDR3 sequence: CSAPWLAGIHEQFF. The CDR3, as DNA: TGCAGTGCCCCTTGGCTAGCGGGTATCCATGAGCAGTTCTTC.

V gene TRBV12-3 or TRBV12-4 combines with J gene TRBJ2-7; a weak D match, TRBD2 (6 bases). The CDR3 has 14 amino acids. V dropped 5 bases and J dropped 2 bases, with 13 bases sitting between them. CDR3 sequence (DNA): TGTGCCAGCAGTCGGACGGAGGGACCCTACGAGCAGTACTTC. Protein sequence: CASSRTEGPYEQYF.

This clonotype was seen repeatedly, ten times or more. The V call is TRBV3-1, the J call TRBJ1-5; D possibly corresponds to TRBD1 (6 bases). The germline V gene has CDR1 LGHDT and CDR2 YNNKEL (reference sequence). This CDR3 region has 16 residues. The V gene lost 1 base and the J gene lost 4 bases, with 14 bases spanning the gap. The CDR3 is CASSQGLGARNQPQHF. In DNA, the CDR3 is TGTGCCAGCAGCCAAGGTCTGGGGGCTAGGAATCAGCCCCAGCATTTT.

This clonotype was counted only a few times. The chain joins TRBV12-3 or TRBV12-4 to TRBJ2-5; 10 nucleotides align to TRBD2. The CDR3 contains 15 residues. The trim removed 3 bases at V and 5 bases at J, leaving 6 bases unmatched. The CDR3 bases are TGTGCCAGCAGTTTCCTAGCGGGAGAGGGTGAGACCCAGTACTTC. Residues: CASSFLAGEGETQYF.

This clonotype was seen just once. The V gene is TRBV10-3, the J gene TRBJ1-3, with D perhaps matching TRBD1 (5 bases). CDR1 and CDR2 from the germline V gene are ENHRY and SYGVKD. The CDR3 consists of 17 residues. The V gene lost 4 bases and the J gene lost 8 bases, with 24 bases spanning the gap. CDR3 protein: CAISATQLPGLGDTIYF. DNA of the CDR3: TGTGCCATCAGTGCGACCCAACTTCCGGGACTGGGCGACACCATATATTTT.

The sample holds many counts of this clonotype. This chain links TRBV20-1 with TRBJ2-1, with D perhaps TRBD1 (6 bases). Trimming shortened V by 6 bases and J by 4 bases, and 10 bases separated the two germline ends. The CDR3 loop spans 12 amino acids. Germline V gene lookup returns CDR1 DFQATT and CDR2 SNEGSKA (reference sequence). CDR3 nucleotide sequence: TGCAGTGCCCACAGGGCATACAATGAGCAGTTCTTC. This sequence encodes CSAHRAYNEQFF.

This clonotype has ten or more counts. The chain recombines TRBV12-3 or TRBV12-4 with TRBJ2-3; D gene uncertain. The length of the CDR3 is 13 residues. Trimming left V 3 bases short and J 2 bases short, with 6 bases between. The CDR3 region has the DNA TGTGCCAGCAGTTTTTTCCCCACAGATACGCAGTATTTT. This encodes CASSFFPTDTQYF.

The chain is built from TRBV20-1 and TRBJ2-7, with 7 bases aligning to TRBD1. The J segment lost 7 bases and the V segment lost 5 bases, leaving 17 bases of the junction unmatched. CDR1 and CDR2 (germline): DFQATT, SNEGSKA (reference sequence). This CDR3 has 15 residues. The CDR3 reads CSAPGIRDSRTEQYF. CDR3 nucleotide sequence: TGCAGTGCTCCCGGGATCAGGGACAGCCGAACTGAGCAGTACTTC.

This clonotype was counted at least ten times. This chain uses TRBV6-6 with TRBJ1-2; perhaps TRBD1 as D (6 bases). V was clipped by 6 bases and J by 5 bases, with 10 bases between them. Germline loops: CDR1 MNHNY, CDR2 SVGAGI (reference sequence). The CDR3 runs to 12 residues. Here the CDR3 DNA reads TGTGCCAGCAGCGGGACAAGATATGGCTACACCTTC. Amino acids: CASSGTRYGYTF.

The chain links TRBV7-9 to TRBJ2-3; the D is unclear. The germline V gene encodes CDR1 SEHNR and CDR2 FQNEAQ (reference sequence). The V gene lost 1 base and the J gene lost 8 bases, with 7 bases spanning the gap. The CDR3 runs 12 residues. Here the CDR3 reads CASSLEDLTQYF. CDR3 nucleotides: TGTGCCAGCAGCTTAGAAGACCTTACGCAGTATTTT.

The chain employs TRBV29-1 and TRBJ2-5; the D gene is possibly TRBD1 (6 bases). The V gene's germline CDR1 is SQVTM and CDR2 ANQGSEA. This CDR3 region has 15 residues. Trimming took off 1 base at V and 1 base at J, with 13 bases between the two ends. The CDR3 sequence: CSVEALGQPQETQYF. The CDR3 nucleotides are TGCAGCGTTGAAGCCTTGGGACAACCCCAAGAGACCCAGTACTTC.

The chain uses TRBV5-6 and TRBJ2-2; D perhaps matches TRBD2 (6 bases). Germline CDR1 is SGHDT and CDR2 is YYEEEE. V lost 2 bases to trimming and J lost 3 bases, with 14 bases between them. The CDR3 has 16 amino acids. The CDR3 reads CASSLSPSEYTGELFF. DNA for the CDR3: TGTGCCAGCAGCTTATCGCCTAGCGAATACACCGGGGAGCTGTTTTTT.

A note on this clonotype: A single base separates this from a much larger clone, so it may be a read error. The V and J genes are TRBV9 and TRBJ2-2; D gene ambiguous. Germline V lookup: CDR1 SGDLS, CDR2 YYNGEE. V lost 7 bases and J lost 0, with 4 bases in between. The CDR3 has 12 residues. This CDR3 reads CASEANTGELFF. DNA for the CDR3: TGTGCCAGCGAAGCGAACACCGGGGAGCTGTTTTTT.

This clonotype was found a few times. The chain has TRBV2 and TRBJ1-5; the D is unclear. Trimming removed 2 bases at V and 7 bases at J, with 6 bases between. Germline values: CDR1 SNHLY, CDR2 FYNNEI. The CDR3 loop spans 12 amino acids. CDR3 coding DNA: TGTGCCAGCAGTGAACGCTTGCAGCCCCAGCATTTT. As protein: CASSERLQPQHF.

A remark on this clonotype: A read error is possible here, since a much larger clone lies one base away. The chain carries TRBV29-1 and TRBJ2-7, with D hard to call. The CDR3 contains 13 residues. Per germline, CDR1 SQVTM and CDR2 ANQGSEA. V was clipped by 5 bases and J by 3 bases, with 14 bases between them. DNA of the CDR3: TGCAGCGTTTGCCCAGACGGTGACTACGAGCAGTACTTC. Translated, it gives CSVCPDGDYEQYF.

This clonotype occurred a few times. The chain couples TRBV5-1 to TRBJ1-1, with D maybe TRBD1 (5 bases). This CDR3 spans 14 amino acids. V gave up 3 bases and J gave up 10 bases, with 19 bases separating them. Germline V gene data show CDR1 as SGHRS and CDR2 as YFSETQ. The CDR3 DNA is TGCGCCAGCAGCTCCGGATCCCCGGGGGGGGTAGCTTTCTTT. Protein product: CASSSGSPGGVAFF.

This clonotype was recorded many times. V usage is TRBV7-2 and J usage is TRBJ2-3; no reliable D call. V lost 2 bases to trimming and J lost 1 base, with 13 bases between them. There are 16 residues in the CDR3. Germline-derived CDR1 and CDR2 are SGHTA and FQGNSA. The DNA of the CDR3 is TGTGCCAGCAGCTTAATTTGGGCCCGTGGCACAGATACGCAGTATTTT. It yields the protein CASSLIWARGTDTQYF.

Only a few counts were recorded for this clonotype. The chain uses TRBV5-1 and TRBJ1-1; a possible D gene is TRBD1 (6 bases). V lost 4 bases and J lost 5, with 15 bases in between. The germline V gene has CDR1 SGHRS and CDR2 YFSETQ. The CDR3 has 14 residues. This CDR3 is CASSPGGPGTEAFF. The DNA of the CDR3 is TGCGCCAGCAGCCCCGGGGGCCCTGGGACTGAAGCTTTCTTT. Supplemented by reference TRBV5-1 and TRBJ1-1, the full variable domain reads KAGVTQTPRYLIKTRGQQVTLSCSPISGHRSVSWYQQTPGQGLQFLFEYFSETQRNKGNFPGRFSGRQFSNSRSEMNVSTLELGDSALYLCASSPGGPGTEAFFGQGTRLTVV.

This clonotype was detected ten times or more. The chain is built from TRBV29-1 and TRBJ2-7; D perhaps matches TRBD2 (5 bases). V gave up 0 bases and J gave up 5 bases, with 17 bases separating them. This CDR3 region has 15 residues. CDR1 and CDR2 (germline): SQVTM, ANQGSEA. The CDR3, as DNA: TGCAGCGTTGAAGATCCCACCTTAGCGACCGACGAGCAGTACTTC. Encoded protein: CSVEDPTLATDEQYF.